The clone carrying this T cell receptor beta chain has only a few counts. The CDR3 sequence is 14 residues long. V was pared by 5 bases and J by 8 bases, with 19 bases between. From germline, CDR1 is DFQATT and CDR2 SNEGSKA (reference sequence). In making TCR beta libraries, quantitative 5'-RACE with molecular barcodes was used. TCRdb ran MiXCR on the 5' RACE reads and lists one entry per CDR3 protein. The sample yields fewer than 250,000 distinct CDR3 sequences, over 9.5% seen once. This sample is part of a study of CD8 T cells in ankylosing spondylitis. The sequenced sample was blood, either unsorted or a sorted T cell fraction (not recorded which). The rearrangement joins TRBV20-1 to TRBJ2-1; D is perhaps TRBD1 (6 bases). This TCR derives from a male donor with ankylosing spondylitis or in good health (not recorded which). The CDR3 protein is CSAVKTQGKDEQFF. CDR3 sequence (DNA): TGCAGTGCTGTGAAGACGCAGGGGAAGGATGAGCAGTTCTTC.